This T cell receptor (beta chain) derives from a study of CD8 T cells in ankylosing spondylitis. Regarding the study as a whole: Past research had described some motif variants in reactive arthritis synovial fluid and blood. Among TCR beta sequences, a motif of eight or nine highly homologous variants appeared characteristic of ankylosing spondylitis blood. Reportedly, significant enrichment of disease-linked clones occurred in matched ankylosing spondylitis synovial fluid.

Germline CDR1 reads ENHRY; CDR2 reads SYGVKD. V gave up 6 bases and J gave up 0 bases; unmatched junction bases: 0. The CDR3 contains 14 residues. Of note for this clonotype: Antigen: not known.

Making use of molecular barcodes, quantitative 5'-RACE generated TCR beta libraries. TCRdb re-derived calls from the 5' RACE reads in MiXCR, one entry per CDR3 protein. The sample holds fewer than 250,000 distinct CDR3 sequences, around 25% seen once. This clonotype was obtained from a male donor with ankylosing spondylitis or in good health (not recorded which). Sequenced sample: blood, either unsorted or a sorted T cell fraction (not recorded which). V gene TRBV10-3 combines with J gene TRBJ2-3; 10 bases are a match to TRBD1. The CDR3 region is CAIRTGGSTDTQYF. For the CDR3, the DNA is TGTGCCATCAGGACAGGGGGCAGCACAGATACGCAGTATTTT.